This is a list of T cell receptor beta chains from one sample in a study of CD4+ T cells in melanoma. The table came from immunoSEQ multiplex PCR; TCRdb's copy has only in-frame clones and leaves some out. The data contain about 11,000 clones, around 64% of them singletons. Sequenced input: cells from a culture (not recorded whether cultured in vitro). These receptors all come from a human donor with melanoma. The CDR3 runs from the conserved cysteine through the conserved F or W. Each record gives: D gene, V gene, J gene, clone size, CDR3 protein, CDR3 DNA. D genes are given only for firm matches. Size values are once, few and many counts, or a class for expanded clones, and some rows have none.

D gene: NA; V gene: TRBV5-8; J gene: TRBJ2-6; clone size: NA; CDR3 protein: CASTLGLSPSGANVLTF; CDR3 DNA: TGTGCCAGCACCCTCGGACTCTCGCCCTCTGGGGCCAACGTCCTGACTTTC
D gene: NA; V gene: TRBV18; J gene: TRBJ1-2; clone size: NA; CDR3 protein: CASSPAIQNYGYTF; CDR3 DNA: TGTGCCAGCTCACCGGCTATACAGAACTATGGCTACACCTTC
D gene: NA; V gene: TRBV4-2; J gene: TRBJ2-5; clone size: NA; CDR3 protein: CASSQEPRGETQYF; CDR3 DNA: TGTGCCAGCAGCCAAGAGCCGCGGGGAGAGACCCAGTACTTC
D gene: NA; V gene: TRBV27; J gene: TRBJ2-6; clone size: NA; CDR3 protein: CASSLSGPGAYLAGANVLTF; CDR3 DNA: TGTGCCAGCAGTTTATCGGGCCCAGGGGCCTATTTGGCTGGGGCCAACGTCCTGACTTTC
D gene: NA; V gene: TRBV5-1; J gene: TRBJ1-4; clone size: NA; CDR3 protein: CASSFGAGHATNEKLFF; CDR3 DNA: TGCGCCAGCAGCTTTGGGGCAGGACACGCAACTAATGAAAAACTGTTTTTT
D gene: NA; V gene: TRBV27; J gene: TRBJ2-3; clone size: once; CDR3 protein: CASSRVVRTDTQYF; CDR3 DNA: TGTGCCAGCAGTCGGGTGGTCAGGACAGATACGCAGTATTTT
D gene: NA; V gene: TRBV4-1; J gene: TRBJ2-4; clone size: NA; CDR3 protein: CASSPGDRSLMAKNIQYF; CDR3 DNA: TGCGCCAGCAGCCCGGGGGACAGATCATTAATGGCCAAAAACATTCAGTACTTC
D gene: NA; V gene: TRBV11-1; J gene: TRBJ2-2; clone size: NA; CDR3 protein: CASSQGSWGAGELFF; CDR3 DNA: TGTGCCAGCAGCCAAGGGTCGTGGGGAGCCGGGGAGCTGTTTTTT
D gene: NA; V gene: TRBV14; J gene: TRBJ2-3; clone size: NA; CDR3 protein: CASSQPGRSSTDTQYF; CDR3 DNA: TGTGCCAGCAGCCAACCCGGACGATCTAGCACAGATACGCAGTATTTT
D gene: TRBD2; V gene: TRBV5-8; J gene: TRBJ2-7; clone size: NA; CDR3 protein: CASSLRLAGGYEQYF; CDR3 DNA: TGTGCCAGCAGCTTGAGGCTAGCGGGGGGCTACGAGCAGTACTTC
D gene: TRBD1; V gene: TRBV5-1; J gene: TRBJ1-2; clone size: NA; CDR3 protein: CASSLFDRDYGYTF; CDR3 DNA: TGCGCCAGCAGCTTATTCGACAGGGACTATGGCTACACCTTC
D gene: NA; V gene: TRBV7-6; J gene: TRBJ2-5; clone size: NA; CDR3 protein: CASSSFGGRWETQYF; CDR3 DNA: TGTGCCAGCAGCTCGTTTGGGGGGCGTTGGGAGACCCAGTACTTC